The source of this T cell receptor (beta chain) is a study of siplizumab effects on memory and regulatory T cells. Method: immunoSEQ multiplex PCR; TCRdb's copy keeps in-frame clones and lacks some. Found here are approximately 120,000 clones, around 93% of them singletons; the top ten hold 0.16%. The study, taken as a whole, reports: The study did not confirm that proliferating Tregs from siplizumab cultures were suppressive. Naive T cells looked more diverse than memory cells, and they looked like major contributors to the alloresponse.

V gave up 2 bases and J gave up 9 bases, with 11 bases separating them. This CDR3 comprises 13 residues. Germline V CDR1 and CDR2: MDHEN, SYDVKM. This clone was recorded once. Its antigen is currently unknown. This TCR was sampled from a human donor in good health. The gene calls are TRBV28 and TRBJ1-5; D is unclear. Sample: non-Treg CD4+ T cells sorted from blood. The CDR3 protein is CASSLPRLGPQHF. The DNA of the CDR3 is TGTGCCAGCAGTTTACCCAGATTGGGGCCCCAGCATTTT.